What follows are 2 T cell receptor beta chains derived from one specimen sequenced in a study of blood T cell repertoires in COVID-19. The data were produced by immunoSEQ multiplex PCR, yet TCRdb's version contains in-frame clones alone and is incomplete. Of fewer than 60,000 clones detected, around nine tenths appear once; the ten largest clones hold 3.9%. Sequencing was done on a sample of peripheral blood. The receptors derive from a human donor in a cohort sampled during active COVID-19.

The rearrangement links TRBV11-1 to TRBJ1-1; D remains ambiguous. The CDR3 spans 13 residues. The germline gives CDR1 SGHAT, CDR2 FQDESV (reference sequence). Trimming removed 2 bases from V and 2 bases from J, with 6 bases in between. The CDR3 region has the DNA TGTGCCAGCAGCTTAACGACAAACACTGAAGCTTTCTTT. It codes for CASSLTTNTEAFF.

This sequence joins TRBV5-6 and TRBJ2-5, with TRBD1 matching 7 bases. The CDR3 contains 14 residues. Germline V gives CDR1 SGHDT, CDR2 YYEEEE. V shed 4 bases, J shed 0 bases, and the junction held 3 bases outside the gene matches. CDR3 protein: CASSPGTDQETQYF. CDR3 DNA: TGTGCCAGCAGCCCTGGGACAGACCAAGAGACCCAGTACTTC.